One and the same sample provided the 14 T cell receptor beta chains below, sequenced in a study of prognosis after radiotherapy for stage I lung cancer. The TCR beta CDR3 region was amplified from genomic DNA, with two rounds of multiplex PCR being used for the amplification. The use of primers specific to each TRBV and TRBJ gene characterized first-round PCR. TCRdb ran MiXCR on the multiplex PCR reads and lists one entry per CDR3 protein. The sample lists 14,000 or so distinct CDR3 sequences, around a third seen once, with roughly 26% in the top ten. The sample in question was PBMCs, obtained before or after stereotactic body radiation therapy (not recorded which). The receptors derive from a donor over 45 with non-small cell lung cancer.

In this sample, this clonotype turned up many times. CDR3 residues: CASSQAGTGTLYGYTF. CDR3 coding DNA: TGTGCCAGCAGCCAGGCCGGGACAGGAACCCTCTATGGCTACACCTTC. This chain connects TRBV4-2 to TRBJ1-2, with TRBD1 matching over 8 bases. Germline V CDR1 and CDR2: LGHNA, YNFKEQ. CDR3 size: 16 residues. V lost 3 bases, J lost 4 bases, and 10 bases stayed unmatched.

To note about this clonotype: The likely explanation is a read error, given a far larger clone one base away. The chain has TRBV7-2 and TRBJ2-2; no definite D call. With 2 bases removed from V and 4 bases from J, the gap between germline ends came to 8 bases. Germline CDR1 is SGHTA and CDR2 is FQGNSA. This CDR3 has 14 amino acids. The CDR3 DNA reads TGTGCCAGCAGCTTATTCTGCCCCACCGGGGAGCTGTTTTTT. Translated: CASSLFCPTGELFF.

Sample share makes this clonotype medium-sized. The chain links TRBV2 to TRBJ1-5; 9 nucleotides line up with TRBD1. The CDR3 runs to 22 residues. Losses at the gene ends were 5 bases for V and 3 bases for J; bases not matched to a gene: 26. Looked up from germline, CDR1 is SNHLY and CDR2 is FYNNEI. The CDR3 here is CASSLRPGTGFIHRSPNQPQHF. In DNA form, the CDR3 reads TGTGCCAGCAGTTTACGCCCCGGGACAGGGTTTATTCATAGATCCCCCAATCAGCCCCAGCATTTT. Filled out from reference TRBV2 and TRBJ1-5, the complete variable domain reads EPEVTQTPSHQVTQMGQEVILRCVPISNHLYFYWYRQILGQKVEFLVSFYNNEISEKSEIFDDQFSVERPDGSNFTLKIRSTKLEDSAMYFCASSLRPGTGFIHRSPNQPQHFGDGTRLSIL.

This chain joins TRBV20-1 and TRBJ2-3; 8 positions agree with TRBD2. With 6 bases clipped from V and 1 base from J, the junction kept 3 bases outside the gene matches. There are 13 residues in the CDR3. Germline assignment: CDR1 DFQATT and CDR2 SNEGSKA (reference sequence). This CDR3 is CSATGRGTDTQYF. CDR3 DNA: TGCAGTGCAACCGGGAGGGGCACAGATACGCAGTATTTT.

CDR3 in amino acids: CASSTSVAGYHNEQFF. In DNA form, the CDR3 reads TGTGCCAGCAGTACGAGCGTAGCGGGCTATCACAATGAGCAGTTCTTC. The chain joins TRBV28 to TRBJ2-1; 7 nucleotides match TRBD2. The ends lost 5 bases at V and 5 bases at J; junction bases unmatched: 12. This CDR3 has 16 amino acids. Per germline, CDR1 MDHEN and CDR2 SYDVKM. Full variable domain (remainder filled in from reference TRBV28 and TRBJ2-1): DVKVTQSSRYLVKRTGEKVFLECVQDMDHENMFWYRQDPGLGLRLIYFSYDVKMKEKGDIPEGYSVSREKKERFSLILESASTNQTSMYLCASSTSVAGYHNEQFFGPGTRLTVL.

Relative to its sample, this clonotype is medium-sized. The CDR3 coding sequence is TGTGCCAGCAGTATCACAGGGGGCGCGGGGGAGACCCAGTACTTC. It encodes CASSITGGAGETQYF. The rearrangement links TRBV3-1 to TRBJ2-5; 9 bases map to TRBD1. The CDR3 length is 15 residues. The germline V gene has CDR1 LGHDT and CDR2 YNNKEL (reference sequence). J was trimmed by 5 bases and V by 6 bases; bases with no gene match: 10.

This clonotype is medium-sized within its sample. The chain recombines TRBV11-2 with TRBJ1-5, with 7 nucleotides matching TRBD1. After removal of 1 base from V and 7 bases from J, the junction contained 7 bases not matched to a gene. In germline, CDR1 is SGHAT, CDR2 FQNNGV. This CDR3 comprises 15 residues. The CDR3 spells CASSLAAGGGQPQHF. The CDR3 nucleotides read TGTGCCAGCAGCTTAGCCGCGGGAGGGGGCCAGCCCCAGCATTTT.

This clonotype was seen at least ten times. V usage is TRBV5-5 and J usage is TRBJ2-7; D is ambiguous. The germline V gene encodes CDR1 SGHKS and CDR2 YYEKEE (reference sequence). This CDR3 is 17 amino acids long. The V end lost 4 bases, the J end lost 6 bases, and 26 bases lay between the germline ends. CDR3 amino acids: CASSQQAWRLGALEQYF. CDR3 DNA sequence: TGTGCCAGCAGCCAGCAAGCCTGGCGCCTCGGAGCTCTCGAGCAGTACTTC.

This clonotype showed up many times. The chain is built from TRBV11-2 and TRBJ1-2; D might be TRBD1 (5 bases). The CDR3 is 16 residues long. CDR1 is SGHAT, CDR2 FQNNGV, per germline. The V end lost 0 bases, the J end lost 10 bases, and 21 bases lay between the germline ends. The CDR3 DNA follows: TGTGCCAGCAGCTTAGATCCCCGGGGGTTCCGGCATGACTACACCTTC. It specifies CASSLDPRGFRHDYTF.

This clonotype was counted ten times or more. V is TRBV28 and J is TRBJ2-7; 8 bases match TRBD2. This CDR3 spans 15 amino acids. Germline trimming cut 6 bases from V and 1 base from J; bases unmatched to any gene: 8. Germline CDR1 reads MDHEN; CDR2 reads SYDVKM. CDR3 region: CASSGAAGGSYEQYF. The CDR3 DNA follows: TGTGCCAGCAGCGGCGCCGCGGGAGGTTCCTACGAGCAGTACTTC.

The V gene is TRBV20-1, the J gene TRBJ2-5; 7 nucleotides line up with TRBD2. This CDR3 contains 14 residues. Trimming at V came to 1 base and at J to 5 bases, leaving 7 bases not matched to a gene. The germline gives CDR1 DFQATT, CDR2 SNEGSKA (reference sequence). CDR3 in DNA: TGCAGTGCTAGAGTCACGGCGGGAGCCGAGACCCAGTACTTC. This codes for CSARVTAGAETQYF.

By share, this clonotype ranks as medium-sized. This chain links TRBV6-1 with TRBJ1-2; weak D call: TRBD1 (5 bases). Germline V lookup: CDR1 MNHNS, CDR2 SASEGT. Trimming left V 0 bases short and J 8 bases short, with 13 bases between. The CDR3 has 14 residues. The CDR3 sequence is CASSEAVRVGGYTF. The CDR3 DNA reads as TGTGCCAGCAGTGAAGCGGTCAGGGTTGGAGGCTACACCTTC.

This clonotype is medium-sized within its sample. V gene TRBV6-1 combines with J gene TRBJ2-1, with 8 bases that match TRBD1. The V segment lost 4 bases and the J segment 9 bases; nucleotides outside the gene matches: 5. Germline assignment: CDR1 MNHNS and CDR2 SASEGT. This CDR3 is 13 amino acids long. CDR3 region: CASSATGVGEQFF. CDR3 in DNA: TGTGCCAGCAGTGCGACAGGGGTGGGTGAGCAGTTCTTC.

This clonotype came up many times. The chain carries TRBV5-1 and TRBJ2-7; 12 nucleotides agree with TRBD2. J lost 6 bases, V lost 4 bases, and 8 bases had no gene match. CDR1 is SGHRS, CDR2 YFSETQ, per germline. The CDR3 runs 15 residues. The CDR3 spells CASSSHLAGGVEQYF. The CDR3 nucleotides are TGCGCCAGCAGCAGCCATCTAGCGGGAGGGGTCGAGCAGTACTTC. The whole variable domain, remainder taken from reference TRBV5-1 and TRBJ2-7, is KAGVTQTPRYLIKTRGQQVTLSCSPISGHRSVSWYQQTPGQGLQFLFEYFSETQRNKGNFPGRFSGRQFSNSRSEMNVSTLELGDSALYLCASSSHLAGGVEQYFGPGTRLTVT.